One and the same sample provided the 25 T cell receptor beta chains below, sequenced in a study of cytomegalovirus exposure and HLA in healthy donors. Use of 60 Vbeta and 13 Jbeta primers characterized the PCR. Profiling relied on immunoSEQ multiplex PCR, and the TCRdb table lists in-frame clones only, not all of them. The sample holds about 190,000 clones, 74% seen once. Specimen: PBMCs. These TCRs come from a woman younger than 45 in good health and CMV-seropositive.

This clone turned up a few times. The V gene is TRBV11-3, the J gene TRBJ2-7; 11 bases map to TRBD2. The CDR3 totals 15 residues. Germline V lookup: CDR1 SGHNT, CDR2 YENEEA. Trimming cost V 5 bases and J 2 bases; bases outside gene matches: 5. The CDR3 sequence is CASSQGLAATYEQYF. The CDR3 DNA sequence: TGTGCCAGCAGCCAGGGACTAGCGGCAACCTACGAGCAGTACTTC.

The CDR3 reads CASEGGRETYEQYF. CDR3 coding DNA: TGTGCCAGCGAGGGAGGGCGGGAAACCTACGAGCAGTACTTC. The J gene is TRBJ2-7, the V gene TRBV6-5, with TRBD2 matching 7 bases. The V gene end was trimmed by 8 bases and the J gene end by 2 bases; junction bases not matched to a gene: 9. The germline gives CDR1 MNHEY, CDR2 SVGAGI. The CDR3 loop spans 14 amino acids.

For the CDR3, the DNA is TGTGCCAGTAGTCCCATTTCCGGGATAAGCGCTGAAGCTTTCTTT. Protein sequence: CASSPISGISAEAFF. The gene calls are TRBV19 and TRBJ1-1; D gene ambiguous. V gave up 5 bases and J gave up 6 bases, with 19 bases separating them. Per the germline V gene, CDR1 is LNHDA and CDR2 is SQIVND (reference sequence). The CDR3 covers 15 residues.

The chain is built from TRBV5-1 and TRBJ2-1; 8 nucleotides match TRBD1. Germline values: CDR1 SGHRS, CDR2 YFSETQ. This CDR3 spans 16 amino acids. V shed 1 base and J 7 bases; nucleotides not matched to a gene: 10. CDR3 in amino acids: CASSLTYTGGRNEQFF. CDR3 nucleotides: TGCGCCAGCAGCTTGACGTATACAGGGGGTCGGAATGAGCAGTTCTTC.

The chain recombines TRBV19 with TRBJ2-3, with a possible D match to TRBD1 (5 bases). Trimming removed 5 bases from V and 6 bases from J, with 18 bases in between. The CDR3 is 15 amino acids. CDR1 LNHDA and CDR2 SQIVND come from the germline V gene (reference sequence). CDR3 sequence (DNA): TGTGCCAGTAGTCTCTCGCAGGGCGAGTGGGATACGCAGTATTTT. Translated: CASSLSQGEWDTQYF.

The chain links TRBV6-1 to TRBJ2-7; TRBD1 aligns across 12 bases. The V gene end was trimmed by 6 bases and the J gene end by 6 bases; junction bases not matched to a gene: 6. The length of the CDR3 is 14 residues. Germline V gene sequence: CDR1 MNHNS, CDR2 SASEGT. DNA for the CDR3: TGTGCCAGCAGCGTAGGGACAGGGGGCTTCGAGCAGTACTTC. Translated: CASSVGTGGFEQYF.

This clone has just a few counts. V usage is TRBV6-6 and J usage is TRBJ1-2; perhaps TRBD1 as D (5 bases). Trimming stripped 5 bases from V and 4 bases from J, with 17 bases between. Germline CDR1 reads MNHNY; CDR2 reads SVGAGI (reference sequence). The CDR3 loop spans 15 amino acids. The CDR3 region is CASSSRSGYRYGYTF. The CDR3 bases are TGTGCCAGCAGTAGCAGGTCAGGGTACCGCTATGGCTACACCTTC.

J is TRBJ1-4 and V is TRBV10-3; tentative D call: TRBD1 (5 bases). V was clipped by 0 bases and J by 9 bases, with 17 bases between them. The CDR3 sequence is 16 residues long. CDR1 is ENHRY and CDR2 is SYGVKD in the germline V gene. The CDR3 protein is CAISESKAGQAKKLFF. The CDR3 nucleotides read TGTGCCATCAGTGAGTCGAAGGCAGGGCAGGCGAAAAAACTGTTTTTT.

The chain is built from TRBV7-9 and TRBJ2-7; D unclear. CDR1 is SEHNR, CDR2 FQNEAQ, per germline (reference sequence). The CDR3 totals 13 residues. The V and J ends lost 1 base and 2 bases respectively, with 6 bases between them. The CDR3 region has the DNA TGTGCCAGCAGCTTAGGACTCGCCTACGAGCAGTACTTC. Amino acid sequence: CASSLGLAYEQYF.

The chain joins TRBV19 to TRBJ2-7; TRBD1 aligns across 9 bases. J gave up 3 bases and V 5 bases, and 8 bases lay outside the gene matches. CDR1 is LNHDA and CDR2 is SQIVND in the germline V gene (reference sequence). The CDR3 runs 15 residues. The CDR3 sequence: CASSDTGGSRYEQYF. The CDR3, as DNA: TGTGCCAGTAGTGATACAGGGGGCTCCCGCTACGAGCAGTACTTC.

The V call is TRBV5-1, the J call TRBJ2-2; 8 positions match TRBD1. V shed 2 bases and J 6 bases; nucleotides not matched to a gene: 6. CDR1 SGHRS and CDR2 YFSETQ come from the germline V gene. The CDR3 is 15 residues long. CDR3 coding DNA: TGCGCCAGCAGCTTTTACGCAGGGGGCCCCGGGGAGCTGTTTTTT. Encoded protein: CASSFYAGGPGELFF.

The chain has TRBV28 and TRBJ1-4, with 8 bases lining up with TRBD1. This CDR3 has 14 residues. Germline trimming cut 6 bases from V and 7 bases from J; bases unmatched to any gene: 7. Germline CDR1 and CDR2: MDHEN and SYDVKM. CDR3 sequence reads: CASRTPDRVEKLFF. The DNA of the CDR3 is TGTGCCAGCAGGACACCGGACAGGGTTGAAAAACTGTTTTTT.

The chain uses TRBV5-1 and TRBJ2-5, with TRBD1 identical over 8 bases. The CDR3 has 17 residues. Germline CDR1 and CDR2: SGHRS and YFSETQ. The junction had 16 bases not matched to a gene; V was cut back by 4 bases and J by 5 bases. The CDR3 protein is CASSGGQDVIQPETQYF. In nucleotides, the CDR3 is TGCGCCAGCAGCGGGGGACAGGACGTAATACAGCCGGAGACCCAGTACTTC.

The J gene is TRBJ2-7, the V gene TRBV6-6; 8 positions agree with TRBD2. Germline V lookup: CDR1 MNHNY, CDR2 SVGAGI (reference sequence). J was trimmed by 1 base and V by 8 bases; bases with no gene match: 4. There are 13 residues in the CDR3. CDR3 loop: CASRQRESYEQYF. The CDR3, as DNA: TGTGCCAGCCGTCAGCGGGAGTCCTACGAGCAGTACTTC.

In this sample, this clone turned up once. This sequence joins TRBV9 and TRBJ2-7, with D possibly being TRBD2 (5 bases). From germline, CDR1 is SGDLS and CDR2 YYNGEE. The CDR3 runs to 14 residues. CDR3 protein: CPKRGTKFSYEQYF. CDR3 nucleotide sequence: TGTCCAAAACGGGGTACCAAATTCTCCTACGAGCAGTACTTC.

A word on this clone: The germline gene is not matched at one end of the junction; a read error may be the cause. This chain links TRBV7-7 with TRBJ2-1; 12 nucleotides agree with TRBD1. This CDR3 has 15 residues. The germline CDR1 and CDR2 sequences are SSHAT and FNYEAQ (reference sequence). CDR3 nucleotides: TGTGCTAGCAGCTTAGGGACAGGGGGCTTGAATGAGCAGTTCTTC. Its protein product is CASSLGTGGLNEQFF.

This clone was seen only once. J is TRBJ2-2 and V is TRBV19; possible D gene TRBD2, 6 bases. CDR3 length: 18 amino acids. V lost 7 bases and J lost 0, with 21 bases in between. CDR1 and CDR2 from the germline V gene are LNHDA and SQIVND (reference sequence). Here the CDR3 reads CASTFHWAGTANTGELFF. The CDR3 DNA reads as TGTGCCAGTACCTTTCATTGGGCGGGAACCGCGAACACCGGGGAGCTGTTTTTT. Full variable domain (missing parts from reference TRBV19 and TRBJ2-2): DGGITQSPKYLFRKEGQNVTLSCEQNLNHDAMYWYRQDPGQGLRLIYYSQIVNDFQKGDIAEGYSVSREKKESFPLTVTSAQKNPTAFYLCASTFHWAGTANTGELFFGEGSRLTVL.

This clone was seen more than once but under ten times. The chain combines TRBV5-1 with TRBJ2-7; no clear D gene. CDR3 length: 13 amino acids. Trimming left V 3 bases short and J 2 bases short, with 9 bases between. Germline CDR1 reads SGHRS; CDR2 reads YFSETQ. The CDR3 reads CASSSYQTYEQYF. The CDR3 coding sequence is TGCGCCAGCAGCTCTTATCAGACCTACGAGCAGTACTTC.

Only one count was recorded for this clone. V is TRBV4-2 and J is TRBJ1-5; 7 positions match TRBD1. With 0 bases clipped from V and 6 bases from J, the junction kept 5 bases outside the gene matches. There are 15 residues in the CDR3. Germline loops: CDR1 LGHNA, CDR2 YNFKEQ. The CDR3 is CASSQDEGASQPQHF. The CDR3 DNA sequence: TGTGCCAGCAGCCAAGATGAGGGGGCGTCTCAGCCCCAGCATTTT.

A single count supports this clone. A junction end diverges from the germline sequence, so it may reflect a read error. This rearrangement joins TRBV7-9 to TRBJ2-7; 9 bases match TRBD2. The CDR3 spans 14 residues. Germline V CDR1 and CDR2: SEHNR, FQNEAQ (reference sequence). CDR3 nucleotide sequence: TGTTCCAGCAGCTCTAGCGGGAACTCCTACGAGCAGTACTTC. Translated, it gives CSSSSSGNSYEQYF.

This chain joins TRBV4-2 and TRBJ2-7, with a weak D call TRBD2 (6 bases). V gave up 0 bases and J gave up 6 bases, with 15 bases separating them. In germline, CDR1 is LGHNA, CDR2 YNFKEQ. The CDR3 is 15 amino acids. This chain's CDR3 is CASSQDEVAEVEQYF. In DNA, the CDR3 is TGTGCCAGCAGCCAAGATGAGGTAGCGGAGGTCGAGCAGTACTTC.

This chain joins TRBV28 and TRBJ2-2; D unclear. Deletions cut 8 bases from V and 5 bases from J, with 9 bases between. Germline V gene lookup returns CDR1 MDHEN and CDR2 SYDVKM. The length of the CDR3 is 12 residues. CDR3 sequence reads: CASRLGTGELFF. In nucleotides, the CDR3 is TGTGCCAGCCGCCTCGGGACCGGGGAGCTGTTTTTT.

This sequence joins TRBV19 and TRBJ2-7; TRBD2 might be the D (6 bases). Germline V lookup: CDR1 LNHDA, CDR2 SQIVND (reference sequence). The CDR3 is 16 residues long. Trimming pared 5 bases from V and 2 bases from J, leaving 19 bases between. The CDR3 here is CASSVSGIAETYEQYF. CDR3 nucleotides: TGTGCCAGTAGTGTTTCCGGAATAGCGGAGACCTACGAGCAGTACTTC.

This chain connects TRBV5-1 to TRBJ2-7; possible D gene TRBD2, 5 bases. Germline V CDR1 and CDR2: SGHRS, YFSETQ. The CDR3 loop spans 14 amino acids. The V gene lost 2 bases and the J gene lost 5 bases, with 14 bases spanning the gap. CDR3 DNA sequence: TGCGCCAGCAGCTTCGGTCGGGATTATGACGAGCAGTACTTC. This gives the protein CASSFGRDYDEQYF.

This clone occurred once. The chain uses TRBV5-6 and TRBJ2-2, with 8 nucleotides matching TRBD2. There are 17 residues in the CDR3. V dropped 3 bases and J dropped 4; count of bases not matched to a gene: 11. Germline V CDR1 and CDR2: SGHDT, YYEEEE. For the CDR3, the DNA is TGTGCCAGCAGCTCGAACCTCCCGGGACTAGGCACCGGGGAGCTGTTTTTT. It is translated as CASSSNLPGLGTGELFF.